The 19 T cell receptor beta chains listed next were all sequenced from one sample in a study of control samples from healthy donors and cancer patients. Sequenced by immunoSEQ multiplex PCR; TCRdb stores in-frame clones only, minus some. The sample lists 150,000 to 200,000 clones; 94% were seen once. Sample: blood. The receptors originated from a young woman in good health.

This rearrangement joins TRBV7-2 to TRBJ2-6, with a weak D call TRBD2 (5 bases). V lost 5 bases, J lost 0 bases, and 5 bases lay in between. CDR1 is SGHTA and CDR2 is FQGNSA in the germline V gene. This CDR3 has 14 amino acids. This chain's CDR3 is CASSGSSGANVLTF. CDR3 in DNA: TGTGCCAGCAGCGGGAGCTCTGGGGCCAACGTCCTGACTTTC.

This chain links TRBV6-2 or TRBV6-3 with TRBJ2-1; the D gene is possibly TRBD2 (6 bases). The CDR3 runs 14 residues. The V end was cut by 2 bases, the J end by 7 bases, with 12 bases between. Per germline, CDR1 MNHEY and CDR2 SVGEGT. The CDR3 coding sequence is TGTGCCAGCAGTTACGTGCGGGATGGGAATGAGCAGTTCTTC. Residues: CASSYVRDGNEQFF.

The chain is built from TRBV5-1 and TRBJ2-2, with D perhaps TRBD1 or TRBD2 (5 bases each). The CDR3 has 15 amino acids. V was trimmed by 7 bases and J by 0 bases, leaving 13 bases between them. Looked up from germline, CDR1 is SGHRS and CDR2 is YFSETQ. Here the CDR3 DNA reads TGCGCCAGCTCGGGGCGAGAAACGAACACCGGGGAGCTGTTTTTT. This encodes CASSGRETNTGELFF.

A remark on this clone: Other DNA sequences within the sample encode an identical CDR3. The chain employs TRBV19 and TRBJ1-5, with D unresolved. Germline V lookup: CDR1 LNHDA, CDR2 SQIVND (reference sequence). V dropped 3 bases and J dropped 4 bases, with 7 bases sitting between them. The length of the CDR3 is 13 residues. Here the CDR3 reads CASSMGGNQPQHF. DNA for the CDR3: TGTGCCAGTAGTATGGGTGGAAATCAGCCCCAGCATTTT.

This clone was picked up a small number of times. The chain combines TRBV28 with TRBJ1-2; unclear D gene. CDR1 is MDHEN and CDR2 is SYDVKM in the germline V gene. V lost 5 bases and J lost 8, with 12 bases in between. The CDR3 runs 12 residues. CDR3 DNA: TGTGCCAGCAGTCAAAGGGTACGCGGCTACACCTTC. Residues: CASSQRVRGYTF.

The J gene is TRBJ2-3, the V gene TRBV6-4; the D is unclear. CDR3 length: 13 residues. From germline, CDR1 is MRHNA and CDR2 SNTAGT. With 3 bases removed from V and 2 bases from J, the gap between germline ends came to 6 bases. CDR3 in amino acids: CASSDSDTDTQYF. As DNA, the CDR3 is TGTGCCAGCAGTGATTCGGACACAGATACGCAGTATTTT.

The chain recombines TRBV11-2 with TRBJ1-2; the D is unclear. The germline V and J ends were trimmed by 1 base and 4 bases, with 7 bases remaining between them. The CDR3 has 13 residues. Looked up from germline, CDR1 is SGHAT and CDR2 is FQNNGV. CDR3: CASSLVVFYGYTF. The CDR3 nucleotides are TGTGCCAGCAGCTTAGTGGTTTTCTATGGCTACACCTTC.

CDR3 bases: TGTGCCAGCAGTTCCCCGGAATCCGCGGGTTACGAGCAGTACTTC. This codes for CASSSPESAGYEQYF. The chain couples TRBV28 to TRBJ2-7; a weak D match, TRBD2 (5 bases). In germline, CDR1 is MDHEN, CDR2 SYDVKM. The CDR3 totals 15 residues. V lost 4 bases and J 4 bases, leaving 17 bases between the germline ends.

This clone was found once. This chain connects TRBV6-5 to TRBJ1-2, with 10 nucleotides matching TRBD1. Germline V lookup: CDR1 MNHEY, CDR2 SVGAGI. J lost 12 bases, V lost 1 base, and 5 bases had no gene match. There are 13 residues in the CDR3. The CDR3 is CASSYYGTGENTF. In nucleotides, the CDR3 is TGTGCCAGCAGTTACTATGGGACAGGGGAAAACACCTTC.

CDR3 nucleotides: TGCAGCGCACTTCCGGACGGGAACACTGAAGCTTTCTTT. It yields the protein CSALPDGNTEAFF. The chain couples TRBV29-1 to TRBJ1-1; the D is unclear. The V gene's germline CDR1 is SQVTM and CDR2 ANQGSEA. Trimming shortened V by 7 bases and J by 1 base, and 13 bases separated the two germline ends. The CDR3 runs 13 residues. The entire variable domain, with the rest obtained from reference TRBV29-1 and TRBJ1-1, is as follows: SAVISQKPSRDICQRGTSLTIQCQVDSQVTMMFWYRQQPGQSLTLIATANQGSEATYESGFVIDKFPISRPNLTFSTLTVSNMSPEDSSIYLCSALPDGNTEAFFGQGTRLTVV.

V gene TRBV11-2 combines with J gene TRBJ1-2, with D possibly matching TRBD1 (5 bases). V shed 5 bases and J shed 7 bases, with 17 bases lying between them. This CDR3 region has 14 residues. Germline V gives CDR1 SGHAT, CDR2 FQNNGV. CDR3 protein: CASSLGPPVAGYTF. The CDR3 region has the DNA TGTGCCAGCAGCCTGGGACCGCCTGTCGCTGGCTACACCTTC.

The gene calls are TRBV15 and TRBJ1-5; D is unclear. The CDR3 is made up of 17 amino acids. Germline CDR1 and CDR2: LNHNV and YYDKDF (reference sequence). With 2 bases removed from V and 0 bases from J, the gap between germline ends came to 14 bases. The CDR3 DNA is TGTGCCACCAGCAGAAGCCCCGATTACTATAGCAATCAGCCCCAGCATTTT. This codes for CATSRSPDYYSNQPQHF.

This chain joins TRBV3-1 (or the pseudogene TRBV3-2) and TRBJ1-6, with TRBD1 as a possible D gene (6 bases). The CDR3 loop spans 17 amino acids. V lost 1 base, J lost 8 bases, and 18 bases lay in between. CDR1 LGHDT and CDR2 YNNKEL come from the germline V gene (reference sequence). CDR3 in DNA: TGTGCCAGCAGCCAAGGGCACCAGAGAGGGGGTCATTCACCCCTCCACTTT. The encoded protein is CASSQGHQRGGHSPLHF.

This chain uses TRBV7-9 with TRBJ1-1, with D tentatively TRBD1 (5 bases). Germline V CDR1 and CDR2: SEHNR, FQNEAQ (reference sequence). The CDR3 is 15 residues long. V was clipped by 5 bases and J by 5 bases, with 18 bases between them. CDR3 coding DNA: TGTGCCAGCAGCCTCAAATCCCAGGGTGGGACTGAAGCTTTCTTT. The encoded protein is CASSLKSQGGTEAFF.

This chain uses TRBV27 with TRBJ1-6; 9 bases fit TRBD1. The CDR3 length is 13 residues. The V gene end was trimmed by 6 bases and the J gene end by 9 bases; junction bases not matched to a gene: 3. Germline CDR1 MNHEY, CDR2 SMNVEV (reference sequence). For the CDR3, the DNA is TGTGCCAGCAGGACAGGGGGTGGTTCACCCCTCCACTTT. Translating it yields CASRTGGGSPLHF.

The gene calls are TRBV25-1 and TRBJ1-6; D may be TRBD1 (5 bases). CDR1 and CDR2 from the germline V gene are MGHDK and SYGVNS. The CDR3 loop spans 14 amino acids. Trimming removed 7 bases at V and 7 bases at J, with 14 bases between. The CDR3 sequence is CASIPGGDNSPLHF. As DNA, the CDR3 is TGTGCCAGCATCCCCGGGGGGGACAATTCACCCCTCCACTTT. Full variable domain (rest looked up from reference TRBV25-1 and TRBJ1-6): EADIYQTPRYLVIGTGKKITLECSQTMGHDKMYWYQQDPGMELHLIHYSYGVNSTEKGDLSSESTVSRIRTEHFPLTLESARPSHTSQYLCASIPGGDNSPLHFGNGTRLTVT.

This chain joins TRBV4-2 and TRBJ2-3, with D perhaps assigned TRBD1 or TRBD2 (7 bases each). This CDR3 is 17 amino acids long. The germline CDR1 and CDR2 sequences are LGHNA and YNFKEQ. The V gene lost 3 bases and the J gene lost 4 bases, with 20 bases spanning the gap. CDR3 region: CASSHSQGGRGPDTQYF. Here the CDR3 DNA reads TGTGCCAGCAGCCACTCCCAGGGGGGGAGGGGGCCAGATACGCAGTATTTT.

The chain is built from TRBV15 and TRBJ1-4, with D unresolved. The CDR3 is made up of 16 amino acids. From germline, CDR1 is LNHNV and CDR2 YYDKDF (reference sequence). V lost 0 bases, J lost 2 bases, and 10 bases lay in between. The CDR3 bases are TGTGCCACCAGCAGAGAGAGCGGAGCGACTAATGAAAAACTGTTTTTT. It codes for CATSRESGATNEKLFF. Complete variable domain (other parts from reference TRBV15 and TRBJ1-4): DAMVIQNPRYQVTQFGKPVTLSCSQTLNHNVMYWYQQKSSQAPKLLFHYYDKDFNNEADTPDNFQSRRPNTSFCFLDIRSPGLGDTAMYLCATSRESGATNEKLFFGSGTQLSVL.

The chain links TRBV11-3 to TRBJ1-4; D uncertain. This CDR3 is 13 amino acids long. Trimming cost V 4 bases and J 12 bases, with 15 bases left between them. Germline assignment: CDR1 SGHNT and CDR2 YENEEA. The CDR3 DNA reads as TGTGCCAGCAGCTCCGGACCGCTCGGAGAACTGTTTTTT. Its translation: CASSSGPLGELFF.